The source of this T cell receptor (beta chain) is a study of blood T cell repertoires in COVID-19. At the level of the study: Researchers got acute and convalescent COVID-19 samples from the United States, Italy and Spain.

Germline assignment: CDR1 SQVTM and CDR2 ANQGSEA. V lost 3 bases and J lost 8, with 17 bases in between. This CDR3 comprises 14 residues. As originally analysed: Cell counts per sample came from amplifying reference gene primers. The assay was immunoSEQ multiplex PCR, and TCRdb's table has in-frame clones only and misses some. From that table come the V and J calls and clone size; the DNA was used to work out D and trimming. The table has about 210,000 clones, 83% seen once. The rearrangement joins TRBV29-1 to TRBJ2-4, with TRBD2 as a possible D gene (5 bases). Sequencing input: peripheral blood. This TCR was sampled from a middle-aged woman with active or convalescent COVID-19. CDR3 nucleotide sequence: TGCAGCGTTGACAGGACCCACCCGAGGGACATTCAGTACTTC. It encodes CSVDRTHPRDIQYF.